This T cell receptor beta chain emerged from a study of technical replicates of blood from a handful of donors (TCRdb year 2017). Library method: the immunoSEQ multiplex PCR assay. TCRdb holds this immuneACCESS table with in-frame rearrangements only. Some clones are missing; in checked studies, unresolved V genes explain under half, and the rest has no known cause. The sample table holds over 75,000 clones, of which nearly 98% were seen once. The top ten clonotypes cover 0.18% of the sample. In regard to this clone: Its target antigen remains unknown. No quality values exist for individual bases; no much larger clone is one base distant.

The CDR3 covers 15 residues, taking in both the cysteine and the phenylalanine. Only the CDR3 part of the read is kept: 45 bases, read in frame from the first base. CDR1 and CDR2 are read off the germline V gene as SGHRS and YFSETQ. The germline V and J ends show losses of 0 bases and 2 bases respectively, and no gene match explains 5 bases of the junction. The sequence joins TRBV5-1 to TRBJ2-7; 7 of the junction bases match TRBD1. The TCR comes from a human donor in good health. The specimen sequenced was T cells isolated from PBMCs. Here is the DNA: TGCGCCAGCAGCTTGGCCGGGACAGAAGCCTACGAGCAGTACTTC. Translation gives CASSLAGTEAYEQYF.